The rows below give T cell receptor beta chains drawn from one sample of a study of PD-L1 blockade in urothelial cancer. Clones were read by immunoSEQ multiplex PCR, and TCRdb kept only the in-frame ones, dropping some. The sample carries 30,000 to 40,000 clones, 75% to 90% recorded once. The sample consisted of PBMCs, taken around atezolizumab (anti-PD-L1) treatment. These receptor sequences come from a man aged 60-69 years with urothelial cancer. The CDR3 runs from the conserved cysteine through the conserved F or W. D genes are given only for firm matches. Only some rows state a clone size, as once, few, many or a class for expanded clones.

J gene: TRBJ1-2; clone size: few; V gene: TRBV25-1; D gene: NA; CDR3 DNA: TGTGCCAGCAGTCACCGGGGGGACAACTATGGCTACACCTTC; CDR3 protein: CASSHRGDNYGYTF
J gene: TRBJ2-1; clone size: NA; V gene: TRBV7-2; D gene: TRBD1; CDR3 DNA: TGTGCCAGCAGCTTTCGAAGGGGGACAGCGTCGCGGAATGAGCAGTTCTTC; CDR3 protein: CASSFRRGTASRNEQFF
J gene: TRBJ2-3; clone size: NA; V gene: TRBV5-4; D gene: NA; CDR3 DNA: TGTGCCAGCAGCCCCCAAGGAGGGGATACGCAGTATTTT; CDR3 protein: CASSPQGGDTQYF
J gene: TRBJ2-7; clone size: NA; V gene: TRBV11-2; D gene: TRBD1; CDR3 DNA: TGTGCCAGCAGCCTGGGGACAGGGATTACCTACGAGCAGTACTTC; CDR3 protein: CASSLGTGITYEQYF
J gene: TRBJ2-3; clone size: NA; V gene: TRBV10-3; D gene: TRBD2; CDR3 DNA: TGTGCCATCAGCACTAGCGGGAGGGGGGCAGATACGCAGTATTTT; CDR3 protein: CAISTSGRGADTQYF
J gene: TRBJ2-7; clone size: few; V gene: TRBV5-6; D gene: TRBD2; CDR3 DNA: TGTGCCAGCAGCTTGGGGCGGGGGTACTCCTACGAGCAGTACTTC; CDR3 protein: CASSLGRGYSYEQYF
J gene: TRBJ2-2; clone size: NA; V gene: TRBV12-5; D gene: NA; CDR3 DNA: TGTGCTAGTGGCACCCCCAGGGGCTCGGTCACCGGGGAGCTGTTTTTT; CDR3 protein: CASGTPRGSVTGELFF
J gene: TRBJ2-5; clone size: NA; V gene: TRBV9; D gene: TRBD1; CDR3 DNA: TGTGCCAGCAGCGTCGACGGGACAGGGCAGGAGACCCAGTACTTC; CDR3 protein: CASSVDGTGQETQYF
J gene: TRBJ2-3; clone size: NA; V gene: TRBV5-6; D gene: TRBD2; CDR3 DNA: TGTGCCAGCAGCTTGGTGGTAGCGGGAGGGTGGGGCACAGATACGCAGTATTTT; CDR3 protein: CASSLVVAGGWGTDTQYF
J gene: TRBJ1-2; clone size: NA; V gene: TRBV5-4; D gene: NA; CDR3 DNA: TGTGCCAGCAGCCTCGTACAGTCCGCTTATGGCTACACCTTC; CDR3 protein: CASSLVQSAYGYTF
J gene: TRBJ1-5; clone size: NA; V gene: TRBV7-3; D gene: TRBD1; CDR3 DNA: TGTGCCAGCAGCCCCGCAGGGGGCTCTCAGCCCCAGCATTTT; CDR3 protein: CASSPAGGSQPQHF
J gene: TRBJ2-1; clone size: NA; V gene: TRBV7-2; D gene: TRBD2; CDR3 DNA: TGTGCCAGCAGCTTGACTAGCGGATTTTACAATGAGCAGTTCTTC; CDR3 protein: CASSLTSGFYNEQFF
J gene: TRBJ1-1; clone size: NA; V gene: TRBV7-3; D gene: NA; CDR3 DNA: TGTGCCAGCAGCTTAAGTATCACTGAAGCTTTCTTT; CDR3 protein: CASSLSITEAFF
J gene: TRBJ2-1; clone size: NA; V gene: TRBV28; D gene: NA; CDR3 DNA: TGTGCCAGCAGCGCAGGAGGGGGTTCTAGCGGAGCTTACAATGAGCAGTTCTTC; CDR3 protein: CASSAGGGSSGAYNEQFF
J gene: TRBJ2-2; clone size: medium-sized; V gene: TRBV4-3; D gene: NA; CDR3 DNA: TGCGCCAGCAGCCAATTTGATCCGGGCACCGGGGAGCTGTTTTTT; CDR3 protein: CASSQFDPGTGELFF
J gene: TRBJ2-3; clone size: NA; V gene: TRBV4-3; D gene: TRBD2; CDR3 DNA: TGCGCCAGCAGGCTAGCGGGAGGAAGCACAGATACGCAGTATTTT; CDR3 protein: CASRLAGGSTDTQYF
J gene: TRBJ1-6; clone size: few; V gene: TRBV19; D gene: NA; CDR3 DNA: TGTGCCAGTAGTAGTATCGCAGGGAATTCACCCCTCCACTTT; CDR3 protein: CASSSIAGNSPLHF
J gene: TRBJ1-1; clone size: NA; V gene: TRBV2; D gene: TRBD1; CDR3 DNA: TGTGCCAGCATTCGGGCAGGGGGTACTGAAGCTTTCTTT; CDR3 protein: CASIRAGGTEAFF
J gene: TRBJ2-1; clone size: NA; V gene: TRBV19; D gene: NA; CDR3 DNA: TGTGCCAGTAGTATAGGCCACCCAACGGGGGAGCAGTTCTTC; CDR3 protein: CASSIGHPTGEQFF
J gene: TRBJ1-3; clone size: NA; V gene: TRBV11-2; D gene: NA; CDR3 DNA: TGTGCCAGCAGCTTTACTTCAAGTGGAAACACCATATATTTT; CDR3 protein: CASSFTSSGNTIYF
J gene: TRBJ2-1; clone size: NA; V gene: TRBV5-4; D gene: NA; CDR3 DNA: TGTGCCAGCAGCTTGGAGGGGGTACTGAGTGAGCAGTTCTTC; CDR3 protein: CASSLEGVLSEQFF
J gene: TRBJ1-3; clone size: few; V gene: TRBV4-2; D gene: NA; CDR3 DNA: TGTGCCAGCAGCCAGACAACGAGCTCTGGAAACACCATATATTTT; CDR3 protein: CASSQTTSSGNTIYF
J gene: TRBJ2-6; clone size: NA; V gene: TRBV29-1; D gene: TRBD1; CDR3 DNA: TGCAGCGCCGGACAGGGGTCTGAGGCCAACGTCCTGACTTTC; CDR3 protein: CSAGQGSEANVLTF
J gene: TRBJ1-2; clone size: NA; V gene: TRBV27; D gene: TRBD1; CDR3 DNA: TGTGCCAGCAGTTTGGGGACAGGGGGCGCTGGGGTCTATGGCTACACCTTC; CDR3 protein: CASSLGTGGAGVYGYTF
J gene: TRBJ1-1; clone size: NA; V gene: TRBV27; D gene: NA; CDR3 DNA: TGTGCCAGCAGTTGGGGAGGGAACACTGAAGCTTTCTTT; CDR3 protein: CASSWGGNTEAFF
J gene: TRBJ1-3; clone size: NA; V gene: TRBV7-8; D gene: NA; CDR3 DNA: TGTGCCAGCAGCCCACAACCGGGGGTGGGAAACACCATATATTTT; CDR3 protein: CASSPQPGVGNTIYF
J gene: TRBJ1-5; clone size: NA; V gene: TRBV5-1; D gene: NA; CDR3 DNA: TGCGCCAGCAGCCCTTTCGGACAAGTCAATCAGCCCCAGCATTTT; CDR3 protein: CASSPFGQVNQPQHF
J gene: TRBJ2-5; clone size: NA; V gene: TRBV19; D gene: NA; CDR3 DNA: TGTGCCAGTAGTTCTCCCGCCTTAGAAATCGCAGAGACCCAGTACTTC; CDR3 protein: CASSSPALEIAETQYF
J gene: TRBJ2-3; clone size: NA; V gene: TRBV9; D gene: TRBD1; CDR3 DNA: TGTGCCAGCAGCGTAGGACAGGGTAGATGGACAGATACGCAGTATTTT; CDR3 protein: CASSVGQGRWTDTQYF
J gene: TRBJ2-7; clone size: NA; V gene: TRBV4-1; D gene: NA; CDR3 DNA: TGCGCCAGCAGCCCTTTAAATGGACAGTACTACGAGCAGTACTTC; CDR3 protein: CASSPLNGQYYEQYF
J gene: TRBJ1-1; clone size: NA; V gene: TRBV11-2; D gene: NA; CDR3 DNA: TGTGCCAGCAGCATCATACAGGGTGCGATAAACACTGAAGCTTTCTTT; CDR3 protein: CASSIIQGAINTEAFF
J gene: TRBJ2-7; clone size: once; V gene: TRBV4-1; D gene: TRBD1; CDR3 DNA: TGCGCCAGCAGCCCCCATGGGACAGGGGGCGCGGGATACGAGCAGTACTTC; CDR3 protein: CASSPHGTGGAGYEQYF
J gene: TRBJ2-3; clone size: NA; V gene: TRBV2; D gene: NA; CDR3 DNA: TGTGCCAGCAGTACCCGGACAAAACTTTTT; CDR3 protein: CASSTRTKLF
J gene: TRBJ2-7; clone size: NA; V gene: TRBV29-1; D gene: NA; CDR3 DNA: TGCAGCGTTGAATCGGTGTCAGGGCCCTCCTACGAGCAGTACTTC; CDR3 protein: CSVESVSGPSYEQYF
J gene: TRBJ2-2; clone size: NA; V gene: TRBV29-1; D gene: TRBD2; CDR3 DNA: TGCAGCGGCAGAGCTAGGGCGGGAGCAGACACCGGGGAGCTGTTTTTT; CDR3 protein: CSGRARAGADTGELFF
J gene: TRBJ1-1; clone size: NA; V gene: TRBV7-3; D gene: NA; CDR3 DNA: TGTGCCAGCAGCTTCGGGTCGAACACTGAAGCTTTCTTT; CDR3 protein: CASSFGSNTEAFF
J gene: TRBJ2-3; clone size: NA; V gene: TRBV5-1; D gene: NA; CDR3 DNA: TGCGCCAGCATGCCCGGTACCTGGGAGAGCACAGATACGCAGTATTTT; CDR3 protein: CASMPGTWESTDTQYF
J gene: TRBJ2-7; clone size: NA; V gene: TRBV7-7; D gene: TRBD2; CDR3 DNA: TGTGCTAGCAGCCCACGCCTAGCGGGACCTTACGAGCAGTACTTC; CDR3 protein: CASSPRLAGPYEQYF
J gene: TRBJ1-1; clone size: NA; V gene: TRBV19; D gene: NA; CDR3 DNA: TGTGCCAGTAGTATTATTACTCCCAGGGGTGGCACTGAAGCTTTCTTT; CDR3 protein: CASSIITPRGGTEAFF
J gene: TRBJ1-1; clone size: NA; V gene: TRBV9; D gene: TRBD1; CDR3 DNA: TGTGCCAGCAGCGTAGTGGGACAGGGGACTGAAGCTTTCTTT; CDR3 protein: CASSVVGQGTEAFF
J gene: TRBJ2-3; clone size: NA; V gene: TRBV5-4; D gene: TRBD1; CDR3 DNA: TGTGCCAGCAGCCTCCGACAGGGTACAGATACGCAGTATTTT; CDR3 protein: CASSLRQGTDTQYF
J gene: TRBJ2-7; clone size: NA; V gene: TRBV28; D gene: NA; CDR3 DNA: TGTGCCAGCAGTTTACTCCTTCCCCCAAATCTCGAGGACTACGAGCAGTACTTC; CDR3 protein: CASSLLLPPNLEDYEQYF
J gene: TRBJ2-2; clone size: NA; V gene: TRBV27; D gene: TRBD2; CDR3 DNA: TGTGCCATCTTGTGGGGGGGTAGTCACACCGGGGAGCTGTTTTTT; CDR3 protein: CAILWGGSHTGELFF